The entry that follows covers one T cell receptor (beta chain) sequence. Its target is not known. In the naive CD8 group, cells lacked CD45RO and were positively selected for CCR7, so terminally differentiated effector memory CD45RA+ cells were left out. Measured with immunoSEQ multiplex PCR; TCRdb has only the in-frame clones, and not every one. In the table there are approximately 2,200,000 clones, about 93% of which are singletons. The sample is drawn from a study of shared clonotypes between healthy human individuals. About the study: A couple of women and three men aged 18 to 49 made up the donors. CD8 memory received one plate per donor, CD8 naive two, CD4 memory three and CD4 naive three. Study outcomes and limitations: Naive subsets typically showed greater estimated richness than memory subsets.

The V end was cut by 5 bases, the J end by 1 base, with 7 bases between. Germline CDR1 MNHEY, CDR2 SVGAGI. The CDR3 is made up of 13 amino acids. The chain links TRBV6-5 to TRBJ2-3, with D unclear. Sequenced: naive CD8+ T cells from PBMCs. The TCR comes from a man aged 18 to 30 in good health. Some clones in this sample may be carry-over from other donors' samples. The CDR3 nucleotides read TGTGCCAGCAGTCTACTCCGCACAGATACGCAGTATTTT. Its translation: CASSLLRTDTQYF.